The source of this T cell receptor beta chain is a study of response to subunit inactivated influenza vaccine. Study results and caveats: The authors suggested that few new T cells are recruited per seasonal influenza vaccination.

This clonotype was seen only a few times. The antigen remains undetermined. MiXCR was run by TCRdb on the RT-PCR reads, yielding one entry per CDR3 protein. The data contain under 200,000 distinct CDR3 sequences, 9.5% to 15% of them seen just once; the ten biggest clones take up over 25%. This CDR3 spans 15 amino acids. CDR1 is MRHNA, CDR2 SNTAGT, per germline. V was shortened by 9 bases and J by 5 bases, with 22 bases between the two germline ends. The sample was also linked to a second study, of T cells expressing NK-cell markers. That report adds: Libraries used 5'RACE template switching adding universal primer site and UMIs. In several experiments, an anti-gamma-delta TCR antibody restricted sorting to alpha-beta TCR T cells. Once again these clonotypes came out on top in the CD3+CD56-NKG2C+ fraction of several donors.

The chain recombines TRBV6-4 with TRBJ2-5; D perhaps matches TRBD2 (6 bases). Here the sequenced sample was CD8+ T cells sorted from PBMCs, taken 11 to 12 days after vaccination. The clonotype was recovered from a man in his fifties or sixties who received an inactivated influenza vaccine. The CDR3 DNA reads TGTGCCAGAGCCCCTCTTTCGGCGGCGGGGGAGACCCAGTACTTC. Protein: CARAPLSAAGETQYF.